This record looks at one T cell receptor beta chain sequence and its context. Per the original data handling: Amplification of reference gene primers provided the estimated nucleated cell counts. The repertoire was sequenced with immunoSEQ multiplex PCR; TCRdb's copy has only in-frame clones and lacks some. V and J calls and clone size come straight from that table; D and trimming were deduced from the DNA. The sample lists over 130,000 clones; 80% to 85% were seen once. This sample was taken from a study of blood T cell repertoires in COVID-19. About the study: Specimens from acute and convalescent COVID-19 originated in the United States, Italy and Spain. The analysed material was cDNA or gDNA that came from T cells, B-cell-depleted T cells, or PBMCs.

The sequenced sample was peripheral blood. The clonotype was recovered from a woman older than 75 with acute or convalescent COVID-19.

The CDR3 loop reads CASTSGANVLTF. The CDR3 DNA follows: TGTGCCAGCACTTCTGGGGCCAACGTCCTGACTTTC. V is TRBV28 and J is TRBJ2-6; the D is unclear. The V end was cut by 7 bases, the J end by 1 base, with 2 bases between. This CDR3 region has 12 residues. CDR1 MDHEN and CDR2 SYDVKM come from the germline V gene.